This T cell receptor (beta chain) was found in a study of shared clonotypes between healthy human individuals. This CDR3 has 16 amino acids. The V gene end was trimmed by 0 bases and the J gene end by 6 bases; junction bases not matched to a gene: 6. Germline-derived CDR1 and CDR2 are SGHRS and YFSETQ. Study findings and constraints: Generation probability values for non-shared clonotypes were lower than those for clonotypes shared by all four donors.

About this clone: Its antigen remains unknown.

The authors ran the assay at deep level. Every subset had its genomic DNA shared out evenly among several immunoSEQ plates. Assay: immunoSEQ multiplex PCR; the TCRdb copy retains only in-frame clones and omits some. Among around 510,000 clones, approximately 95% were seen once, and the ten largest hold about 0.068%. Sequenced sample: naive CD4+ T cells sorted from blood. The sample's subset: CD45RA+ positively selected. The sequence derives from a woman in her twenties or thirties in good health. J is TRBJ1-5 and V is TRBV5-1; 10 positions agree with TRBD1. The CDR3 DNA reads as TGCGCCAGCAGCTTGGACGCGACAGGGGGCCGTCAGCCCCAGCATTTT. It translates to CASSLDATGGRQPQHF.